This T cell receptor (beta chain) is from a study of shared clonotypes between healthy human individuals. Generated by immunoSEQ multiplex PCR, the TCRdb table keeps only in-frame clones and is missing some. The table includes approximately 1,000,000 clones, approximately 75% detected once. This clone was found once. CDR1 and CDR2 (germline): MNHNS, SASEGT. This CDR3 is 13 amino acids long. V lost 3 bases, J lost 6 bases, and 12 bases lay in between. What was sequenced was memory CD4+ T cells from PBMCs. Indicated subset: CD45RA-negative fraction. This sequence was found in a man between 18 and 35 years old in good health. Some clones in this sample may be carry-over from other donors' samples. The V call is TRBV6-1, the J call TRBJ2-7; D is unresolved. The CDR3 region has the DNA TGTGCCAGCAGTGACAGACACTGGAGCGAGCAGTACTTC. It yields the protein CASSDRHWSEQYF.